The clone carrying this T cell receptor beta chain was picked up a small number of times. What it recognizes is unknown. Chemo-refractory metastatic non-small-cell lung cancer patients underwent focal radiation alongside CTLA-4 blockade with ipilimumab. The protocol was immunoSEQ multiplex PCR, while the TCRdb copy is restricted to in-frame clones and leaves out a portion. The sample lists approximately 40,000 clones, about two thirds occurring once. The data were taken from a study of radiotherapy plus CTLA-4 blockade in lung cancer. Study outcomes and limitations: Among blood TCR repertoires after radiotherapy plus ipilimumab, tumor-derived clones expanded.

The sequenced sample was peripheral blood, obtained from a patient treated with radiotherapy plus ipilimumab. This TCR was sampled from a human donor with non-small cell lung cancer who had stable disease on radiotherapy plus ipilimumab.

The CDR3 region is CASSPPGERYEQYF. CDR3 DNA sequence: TGTGCCAGCTCACCACCCGGGGAGCGCTACGAGCAGTACTTC. The gene calls are TRBV18 and TRBJ2-7, with a possible D match to TRBD2 (5 bases). Trimming pared 0 bases from V and 3 bases from J, leaving 9 bases between. Per the germline V gene, CDR1 is KGHSH and CDR2 is LQKENI. The length of the CDR3 is 14 residues.